This T cell receptor beta chain emerged from a study of CD8 T cells in Susac syndrome (dated by TCRdb to between 2018 and 2021). Regarding the study in general: The study used repertoire sequencing to test whether antigen drove CD8+ T cell activation and differentiation in Susac syndrome. The study at large found these results: The number of individuals in the TCR sequencing and HLA analysis was recognized as being relatively small.

The CDR3 numbers 14 residues from cysteine through phenylalanine. Here the CDR3 DNA is all that survives: 42 bases in frame from base 1. From V the trimming removes 8 bases and from J it removes 4 bases, while the gene matches leave 7 bases of the junction unaccounted for. The germline V gene sets CDR1 to SNHLY and CDR2 to FYNNEI. Peripheral blood CD8+ and CD4+ T cells from healthy donors, Susac syndrome patients and multiple sclerosis patients were profiled by high-throughput TCR beta sequencing. The multiple sclerosis controls were treatment-naive patients who had stable or active relapsing-remitting disease and met the revised McDonald criteria. Bulk CD8+ and CD4+ T cells were purified by magnetic negative isolation, while CD8+ TEMRA cells were enriched using FACS. Blood was drawn into EDTA tubes, processed within 24 hours, and PBMCs were isolated by density gradient centrifugation. PBMCs destined for TCR sequencing were cryopreserved in liquid nitrogen and later thawed in a 37 °C water bath. A purity of at least 90% was achieved for sorted or isolated CD4+, CD8+ and CD8+ TEMRA cells.

With respect to this clonotype: It lacks a known antigen. There are no base qualities to consult, and no much larger clone falls within one base.

RNA was extracted with the RNeasy kit and 0.5 to 1 ug was reverse transcribed using random hexamers. The immunoSEQ multiplex PCR assay, covering 54 Vbeta and 13 Jbeta segments, was used to amplify TCR beta CDR3 regions. PCR amplification bias was corrected using a synthetic template baseline for primer optimization and computational correction. The source study handled its data this way. Reads were annotated to V, D and J genes per IMGT and analyzed with immunoSEQ Analyzer, keeping only productive sequences. Clonality was calculated as one minus the Shannon entropy normalized by log2 of the number of productive unique sequences. Public and private clones were assessed among the 100 most prevalent clones of each patient and control. A clone was defined as Susac-specific if it was absent from the healthy and MS cohorts, from some 1,100 published viral clones and from other ImmuneACCESS disease sequences. The public reads were run again by TCRdb, first through fastp at Q25 and then through MiXCR, and only productive beta chains were kept. Rows are combined by CDR3 protein, so each entry shows the most common genes and DNA. These V and J calls derive from TCRdb rather than the authors' analysis. This sample holds about 140,000 distinct CDR3 sequences; approximately 95% were observed only once. The ten largest clones take up around 0.12% of the sample.

What was sequenced was CD4+ T cells from PBMCs. This receptor was taken from a human donor with multiple sclerosis. The V and J genes are TRBV2 and TRBJ1-2, and 10 bases in between align with TRBD1. The DNA is as follows: TGTGCCAGCGATGACAGGGGGCGCGTCTATGGCTACACCTTC. It is translated as CASDDRGRVYGYTF. With all but the CDR3 taken from the reference TRBV2 and TRBJ1-2 genes, the full variable domain is: EPEVTQTPSHQVTQMGQEVILRCVPISNHLYFYWYRQILGQKVEFLVSFYNNEISEKSEIFDDQFSVERPDGSNFTLKIRSTKLEDSAMYFCASDDRGRVYGYTFGSGTRLTVV.